These 8 T cell receptor beta chains were all obtained from the same sample, sequenced in a study of blood T cell repertoires in COVID-19. Using immunoSEQ multiplex PCR, the repertoire was profiled, and TCRdb retains in-frame clones only, with some absent. The table records 150,000 or so clones, approximately 83% of them present only once. The sample was peripheral blood. The source is a woman aged 60-70 years with COVID-19, enrolled during active disease.

The V gene is TRBV19, the J gene TRBJ1-1, with D tentatively TRBD1 (5 bases). The CDR3 has 15 residues. Germline CDR1 reads LNHDA; CDR2 reads SQIVND (reference sequence). Trimming shortened V by 1 base and J by 2 bases, and 11 bases separated the two germline ends. CDR3 amino acids: CASSIGGLLNTEAFF. Written as DNA, the CDR3 is TGTGCCAGTAGTATAGGGGGACTACTTAACACTGAAGCTTTCTTT.

The rearrangement joins TRBV9 to TRBJ1-2; 7 bases are a match to TRBD1. CDR1 and CDR2 (germline): SGDLS, YYNGEE. The length of the CDR3 is 14 residues. V lost 5 bases to trimming and J lost 8 bases; unmatched junction nucleotides: 12. The CDR3 here is CASRLQGTPRGYTF. CDR3 DNA sequence: TGTGCCAGCAGGTTACAGGGGACTCCCAGGGGCTACACCTTC.

This clone was counted between two and nine times. V gene TRBV19 combines with J gene TRBJ1-5, with TRBD1 matching 11 bases. Per germline, CDR1 LNHDA and CDR2 SQIVND (reference sequence). CDR3 length equals 15 residues. The V and J ends lost 4 bases and 9 bases, in that order; junction bases with no gene match: 8. CDR3 amino acids: CASSTGTGGNRPQHF. In DNA form, the CDR3 reads TGTGCCAGTAGTACCGGGACAGGGGGTAATAGGCCCCAGCATTTT.

The chain combines TRBV9 with TRBJ2-2; 10 bases match TRBD2. The germline CDR1 and CDR2 sequences are SGDLS and YYNGEE. V dropped 0 bases and J dropped 4; count of bases not matched to a gene: 6. The CDR3 totals 17 residues. The CDR3 here is CASSVGFSGGTTGELFF. Written as DNA, the CDR3 is TGTGCCAGCAGCGTAGGGTTTAGCGGGGGGACCACCGGGGAGCTGTTTTTT.

This chain connects TRBV4-2 to TRBJ2-3; D is undetermined. The length of the CDR3 is 15 residues. CDR1 and CDR2 (germline): LGHNA, YNFKEQ. Trimming took 0 bases from V and 1 from J, leaving 8 bases between them. The CDR3 coding sequence is TGTGCCAGCAGCCAAGATGTGACTGGCACAGATACGCAGTATTTT. Protein sequence: CASSQDVTGTDTQYF.

The gene calls are TRBV28 and TRBJ1-1, with unresolved D. Germline V lookup: CDR1 MDHEN, CDR2 SYDVKM. The CDR3 spans 10 residues. The V and J ends lost 8 bases and 5 bases respectively, with 6 bases between them. The CDR3 reads CASGPTEAFF. The CDR3 nucleotides read TGTGCCAGCGGCCCGACTGAAGCTTTCTTT.

The rearrangement joins TRBV5-1 to TRBJ1-2, with D possibly matching TRBD1 (5 bases). The CDR3 consists of 15 residues. Trimming took off 5 bases at V and 0 bases at J, with 14 bases between the two ends. CDR1 is SGHRS and CDR2 is YFSETQ in the germline V gene. The CDR3 DNA reads TGCGCCAGCAGAGCTACGGGGGGAGCTAACTATGGCTACACCTTC. Its translation is CASRATGGANYGYTF.

V is TRBV12-3 or TRBV12-4 and J is TRBJ1-1; maybe TRBD1 (6 bases). Trimming took off 1 base at V and 3 bases at J, with 6 bases between the two ends. CDR3 length equals 13 residues. The CDR3 region is CASSLDRDTEAFF. The CDR3 region has the DNA TGTGCCAGCAGTTTAGACAGGGACACTGAAGCTTTCTTT.